Below are 25 T cell receptor beta chains sequenced from a single sample in a study of blood T cell repertoires in COVID-19. Some clones are missing from TCRdb's copy, which holds only in-frame ones; the method was immunoSEQ multiplex PCR. The table lists about 410,000 clones, 89% of them singletons, with 1.7% in the top ten. Sequencing was performed on PBMCs or T cells enriched from blood (not recorded which). Receptors originate from a woman aged 25 to 39 who had recovered from COVID-19.

The J gene is TRBJ2-7, the V gene TRBV5-4; tentatively, D is TRBD1 (5 bases). Germline V gives CDR1 SGHNT, CDR2 YYREEE (reference sequence). V was pared by 4 bases and J by 3 bases, with 17 bases between. This CDR3 has 15 residues. For the CDR3, the DNA is TGTGCCAGCAGCCTATTCCAGGGCCCTCTCTACGAGCAGTACTTC. Protein sequence: CASSLFQGPLYEQYF.

V is TRBV5-4 and J is TRBJ2-5; TRBD2 agrees at 15 bases. The J segment lost 0 bases and the V segment lost 4 bases, leaving 7 bases of the junction unmatched. The germline V gene encodes CDR1 SGHNT and CDR2 YYREEE (reference sequence). CDR3 size: 18 residues. The CDR3 coding sequence is TGTGCCAGCAGCGTTGGACTAGCGGGGGGGTTGTACCAAGAGACCCAGTACTTC. Protein: CASSVGLAGGLYQETQYF.

The chain has TRBV7-9 and TRBJ2-7; D possibly corresponds to TRBD2 (5 bases). V was shortened by 5 bases and J by 3 bases, with 5 bases between the two germline ends. CDR3 length equals 11 residues. Germline V gene data show CDR1 as SEHNR and CDR2 as FQNEAQ (reference sequence). This chain's CDR3 is CASSEGYEQYF. CDR3 nucleotides: TGTGCCAGCAGCGAGGGCTACGAGCAGTACTTC. The full variable domain, its missing parts supplied by reference TRBV7-9 and TRBJ2-7, is DTGVSQNPRHKITKRGQNVTFRCDPISEHNRLYWYRQTLGQGPEFLTYFQNEAQLEKSRLLSDRFSAERPKGSFSTLEIQRTEQGDSAMYLCASSEGYEQYFGPGTRLTVT.

This chain links TRBV9 with TRBJ2-2; unclear D gene. V lost 3 bases and J lost 0, with 12 bases in between. Per germline, CDR1 SGDLS and CDR2 YYNGEE. The CDR3 length is 16 residues. CDR3 sequence reads: CASSAYRAANTGELFF. DNA for the CDR3: TGTGCCAGCAGCGCTTACCGCGCCGCGAACACCGGGGAGCTGTTTTTT.

The chain carries TRBV5-1 and TRBJ1-5, with D unclear. Germline CDR1 reads SGHRS; CDR2 reads YFSETQ. Trimming pared 0 bases from V and 3 bases from J, leaving 13 bases between. This CDR3 region has 16 residues. The CDR3 loop reads CASSLVSGTNNQPQHF. Here the CDR3 DNA reads TGCGCCAGCAGCTTGGTGTCGGGTACGAACAATCAGCCCCAGCATTTT.

The V gene is TRBV7-9, the J gene TRBJ2-7; D is unresolved. V shed 5 bases and J shed 2 bases, with 22 bases lying between them. Germline CDR1 and CDR2: SEHNR and FQNEAQ (reference sequence). There are 17 residues in the CDR3. Here the CDR3 reads CASSLYAPRQRPYEQYF. The CDR3, as DNA: TGTGCCAGCAGCCTGTATGCCCCCAGGCAACGGCCCTACGAGCAGTACTTC.

This rearrangement joins TRBV4-1 to TRBJ1-6, with D perhaps TRBD1 (6 bases). The V end was cut by 0 bases, the J end by 5 bases, with 14 bases between. Per the germline V gene, CDR1 is MGHRA and CDR2 is YSYEKL. The CDR3 length is 17 residues. Written as DNA, the CDR3 is TGCGCCAGCAGCCAAGACCTGGGGGCCATGAATAATTCACCCCTCCACTTT. Translated, it gives CASSQDLGAMNNSPLHF.

The chain employs TRBV15 and TRBJ1-1; no clear D gene. The CDR3 is 13 residues long. Trimming took off 0 bases at V and 6 bases at J, with 8 bases between the two ends. Germline CDR1 and CDR2: LNHNV and YYDKDF (reference sequence). CDR3 DNA: TGTGCCACCAGCAGAGATTCCGGAGCTGAAGCTTTCTTT. Encoded protein: CATSRDSGAEAFF.

The chain is built from TRBV28 and TRBJ1-5; D unresolved. The germline V and J ends were trimmed by 6 bases and 0 bases, with 6 bases remaining between them. The germline CDR1 and CDR2 sequences are MDHEN and SYDVKM. The length of the CDR3 is 13 residues. The CDR3: CASSPISNQPQHF. The CDR3 DNA follows: TGTGCCAGCAGCCCCATTAGCAATCAGCCCCAGCATTTT. The variable domain in full, with the rest retrieved from reference TRBV28 and TRBJ1-5, is DVKVTQSSRYLVKRTGEKVFLECVQDMDHENMFWYRQDPGLGLRLIYFSYDVKMKEKGDIPEGYSVSREKKERFSLILESASTNQTSMYLCASSPISNQPQHFGDGTRLSIL.

This chain links TRBV15 with TRBJ1-1; tentative D call: TRBD1 (5 bases). The V end was cut by 0 bases, the J end by 5 bases, with 19 bases between. The CDR3 loop spans 17 amino acids. The germline V gene encodes CDR1 LNHNV and CDR2 YYDKDF (reference sequence). CDR3 sequence reads: CATSREGGGAGLTEAFF. The DNA of the CDR3 is TGTGCCACCAGCAGAGAGGGGGGAGGGGCAGGACTGACTGAAGCTTTCTTT.

The genes are TRBV5-1 and TRBJ1-2; 7 bases are a match to TRBD1. The CDR3 spans 14 residues. Losses at the gene ends were 3 bases for V and 4 bases for J; bases not matched to a gene: 6. Looked up from germline, CDR1 is SGHRS and CDR2 is YFSETQ. CDR3: CASSSLAGGYGYTF. CDR3 nucleotide sequence: TGCGCCAGCAGCTCCCTCGCAGGGGGCTATGGCTACACCTTC.

The genes are TRBV30 and TRBJ2-7; D may be TRBD1 (5 bases). The CDR3 totals 12 residues. Trimming removed 4 bases at V and 6 bases at J, with 13 bases between. Germline CDR1 GTSNPN, CDR2 SVGIG (reference sequence). Here the CDR3 DNA reads TGTGCCTGGACAGGGAACTGGGGCGAGCAGTACTTC. Its protein product is CAWTGNWGEQYF.

This clone was seen a single time. The V gene is TRBV6-1, the J gene TRBJ1-2; no reliable D call. Trimming pared 3 bases from V and 0 bases from J, leaving 11 bases between. This CDR3 comprises 15 residues. The germline CDR1 and CDR2 sequences are MNHNS and SASEGT. The CDR3, as DNA: TGTGCCAGCAGTGAGTGGCAGGCCACTAACTATGGCTACACCTTC. It is translated as CASSEWQATNYGYTF.

The chain joins TRBV21-1 to TRBJ1-1. TRBV21-1 is given as a pseudogene. This CDR3 comprises 14 residues. CDR3 coding DNA: TGTGCCAGCAGCAAGCGCGGGTCGAACACTGAAGCTTTCTTT. Protein: CASSKRGSNTEAFF.

V is TRBV10-2 and J is TRBJ2-5; D remains unclear. Trimming pared 7 bases from V and 4 bases from J, leaving 10 bases between. Germline CDR1 reads WSHSY; CDR2 reads SAAADI. CDR3 length equals 12 residues. CDR3 loop: CASKTGLETQYF. The CDR3, as DNA: TGCGCCAGCAAAACCGGGTTAGAGACCCAGTACTTC.

This chain joins TRBV9 and TRBJ2-7; 7 bases line up with TRBD1. V gave up 7 bases and J gave up 1 base; unmatched junction bases: 5. In germline, CDR1 is SGDLS, CDR2 YYNGEE. The CDR3 runs 13 residues. The CDR3 coding sequence is TGTGCCAGCGAGGACAGGTTTTCCTACGAGCAGTACTTC. Residues: CASEDRFSYEQYF.

The chain links TRBV5-6 to TRBJ1-1; perhaps TRBD1 as D (5 bases). This CDR3 has 17 amino acids. Trimming took off 4 bases at V and 0 bases at J, with 19 bases between the two ends. Looked up from germline, CDR1 is SGHDT and CDR2 is YYEEEE. CDR3 loop: CASSPGTLGGVNTEAFF. The CDR3 DNA sequence: TGTGCCAGCAGCCCAGGGACCCTGGGGGGGGTGAACACTGAAGCTTTCTTT.

This clone was observed once. V gene TRBV13 combines with J gene TRBJ1-2; TRBD1 matches at 7 bases. This CDR3 has 15 residues. Germline CDR1 and CDR2: PRHDT and FYEKMQ (reference sequence). The junction had 5 bases not matched to a gene; V was cut back by 0 bases and J by 4 bases. CDR3: CASSLGGRGFYGYTF. The CDR3 nucleotides are TGTGCCAGCAGCTTAGGGGGCAGGGGGTTCTATGGCTACACCTTC.

The J gene is TRBJ2-3, the V gene TRBV4-1, with D uncertain. CDR3 length equals 15 residues. Germline V gene data show CDR1 as MGHRA and CDR2 as YSYEKL. Trimming took off 4 bases at V and 0 bases at J, with 11 bases between the two ends. Here the CDR3 reads CASSPLETSTDTQYF. The CDR3 DNA is TGCGCCAGCAGCCCCTTAGAGACTAGCACAGATACGCAGTATTTT.

The rearrangement uses TRBV30 and TRBJ1-2; TRBD1 agrees at 9 bases. CDR1 is GTSNPN, CDR2 SVGIG, per germline (reference sequence). The CDR3 has 15 amino acids. The CDR3, as DNA: TGTGCTTTAACAGGGGGCCTGAAGTTATCCTATGGCTACACCTTC. It yields the protein CALTGGLKLSYGYTF.

The genes are TRBV11-1 and TRBJ1-1; 7 nucleotides match TRBD1. After removal of 4 bases from V and 1 base from J, the junction contained 3 bases not matched to a gene. CDR1 and CDR2 from the germline V gene are SGHAT and FQDESV (reference sequence). This CDR3 comprises 14 residues. CDR3 nucleotides: TGTGCCAGCAGCTCCGACAGGGCGAACACTGAAGCTTTCTTT. It yields the protein CASSSDRANTEAFF.

This clone was seen just once. This chain uses TRBV27 with TRBJ2-4; D is unclear. The germline CDR1 and CDR2 sequences are MNHEY and SMNVEV (reference sequence). The ends were cut back, 5 bases at V and 1 base at J, with 15 bases in the middle. CDR3 size: 16 residues. In nucleotides, the CDR3 is TGTGCCAGCAGTGTGTTCCCCAGGTCCGCCAAAAACATTCAGTACTTC. Translated, it gives CASSVFPRSAKNIQYF.

The rearrangement uses TRBV28 and TRBJ2-7, with TRBD2 matching 10 bases. V dropped 5 bases and J dropped 0; count of bases not matched to a gene: 13. The CDR3 sequence is 18 residues long. Germline CDR1 reads MDHEN; CDR2 reads SYDVKM. The CDR3 DNA follows: TGTGCCAGCAGTCCCCCCACACTAGCGGGGACAAGCTCCTACGAGCAGTACTTC. Its translation: CASSPPTLAGTSSYEQYF.

This chain uses TRBV25-1 with TRBJ2-5, with TRBD2 identical over 8 bases. V was pared by 4 bases and J by 4 bases, with 8 bases of the junction left unmatched. The CDR3 extends over 15 amino acids. Germline-derived CDR1 and CDR2 are MGHDK and SYGVNS. CDR3 nucleotide sequence: TGTGCCAGCAGTGGTGGCGGGGGGATCACAGAGACCCAGTACTTC. Its translation: CASSGGGGITETQYF.

As DNA, the CDR3 is TGTGCCAGCAGCTTGAGCGGGCCCCCCTACAATGAGCAGTTCTTC. Amino acids: CASSLSGPPYNEQFF. The rearrangement links TRBV7-9 to TRBJ2-1; tentatively, D is TRBD2 (6 bases). The CDR3 spans 15 residues. The germline V and J ends were trimmed by 3 bases and 2 bases, with 11 bases remaining between them. Germline V gene lookup returns CDR1 SEHNR and CDR2 FQNEAQ (reference sequence).